These T cell receptor beta chains were read from a single sample in a study of blood T cell repertoires in COVID-19. Only in-frame clones appear in the TCRdb table, and some are missing; sequencing was by immunoSEQ multiplex PCR. The top ten clones hold 9.5% to 12% of a sample with 15,000 to 20,000 clones, 80% of them seen once. The sequencing sample was made of peripheral blood. The receptor set was obtained from an elderly man with acute or convalescent COVID-19. The CDR3 runs from the conserved cysteine through the conserved F or W. Each record gives: CDR3 DNA, CDR3 protein, D gene, J gene, V gene. The D gene is left open where the match is weak.

cdr3_nt: TGTGCCAGCAGCCAAGAAGGAGCTCCTACCTCTGGAAACACCATATATTTT
cdr3_aa: CASSQEGAPTSGNTIYF
d_call: .
j_call: TRBJ1-3
v_call: TRBV14

cdr3_nt: TGTGCCAGCAGTTTCAAGCAGGGTTCGAATGAAAAACTGTTTTTT
cdr3_aa: CASSFKQGSNEKLFF
d_call: .
j_call: TRBJ1-4
v_call: TRBV5-4

cdr3_nt: TGTGCCAGCAGTGAACATACAGGGGGCGGTGAAAAACTGTTTTTT
cdr3_aa: CASSEHTGGGEKLFF
d_call: TRBD1
j_call: TRBJ1-4
v_call: TRBV6-1

cdr3_nt: TGTGCCAGCAGGACCGGACAGGACAATAATTCACCCCTCCACTTT
cdr3_aa: CASRTGQDNNSPLHF
d_call: TRBD1
j_call: TRBJ1-6
v_call: TRBV6-5

cdr3_nt: TGTGCCACCAGTCCAGGTGCTGGACAGGGCACTCTCTATGGCTACACCTTC
cdr3_aa: CATSPGAGQGTLYGYTF
d_call: TRBD1
j_call: TRBJ1-2
v_call: TRBV24-1

cdr3_nt: TGTGCCAGCAGTTCCCAGCGTACCACTGAAGCTTTCTTT
cdr3_aa: CASSSQRTTEAFF
d_call: .
j_call: TRBJ1-1
v_call: TRBV6-5

cdr3_nt: TGCACCAGCAGCCAAAGAAACAGGAGCAATAGCAATCAGCCCCAGCATTTT
cdr3_aa: CTSSQRNRSNSNQPQHF
d_call: .
j_call: TRBJ1-5
v_call: TRBV1

cdr3_nt: TGTGCCAGCAGCAGGACAGGGACCGAGTATTTT
cdr3_aa: CASSRTGTEYF
d_call: TRBD1
j_call: TRBJ1-3
v_call: TRBV12-3/TRBV12-4

cdr3_nt: TGTGCCAGTAGTATAGGAGCGGGGGGAAGGCAGCCCCAGCATTTT
cdr3_aa: CASSIGAGGRQPQHF
d_call: .
j_call: TRBJ1-5
v_call: TRBV19

cdr3_nt: TGTGCCAGCTCACCACCTAATCCCCGTGCGGGGGGCGACTCGGAGACCCAGTACTTC
cdr3_aa: CASSPPNPRAGGDSETQYF
d_call: TRBD2
j_call: TRBJ2-5
v_call: TRBV18